These 22 T cell receptor beta chains were all obtained from the same sample, sequenced in a study of identical twins. TCRdb passed the 5' RACE reads through MiXCR, listing each CDR3 protein once. This table has under 1 million distinct CDR3 sequences, 9% to 15% appearing once. The same data also contributed to another study, on yellow fever vaccine responses in identical twins.

The sample taken for sequencing was PBMCs. Every receptor here comes from a woman younger than 35 in good health.

This clonotype has ten or more counts. The chain joins TRBV4-2 to TRBJ1-1; D may be TRBD1 (5 bases). The V gene lost 1 base and the J gene lost 1 base, with 10 bases spanning the gap. Germline CDR1 LGHNA, CDR2 YNFKEQ. The CDR3 loop spans 15 amino acids. The CDR3 bases are TGTGCCAGCAGCCAAGGGGGGGAACCGAACACTGAAGCTTTCTTT. It yields the protein CASSQGGEPNTEAFF.

There are a few counts of this clonotype. In DNA form, the CDR3 reads TGTGCCAGCAGCCATCCAAACCAAGAGACCCAGTACTTC. Its protein is CASSHPNQETQYF. V usage is TRBV3-1 and J usage is TRBJ2-5; D is unclear. Germline loops: CDR1 LGHDT, CDR2 YNNKEL (reference sequence). The CDR3 length is 13 residues. Trimming left V 3 bases short and J 0 bases short, with 5 bases between.

This sequence joins TRBV28 and TRBJ2-7; 11 nucleotides align to TRBD1. Unmatched junction bases numbered 9, after V lost 6 bases and J lost 5 bases. This CDR3 spans 15 amino acids. Germline CDR1 and CDR2: MDHEN and SYDVKM. The CDR3: CASRPVPGQGDEQYV. The CDR3 DNA is TGTGCCAGCAGACCGGTCCCGGGACAGGGGGACGAGCAGTACGTC.

This clonotype was detected only a few times. This chain joins TRBV20-1 and TRBJ2-1, with D possibly matching TRBD2 (5 bases). Between the trimmed V and J ends, which lost 5 bases and 5 bases, there was a span of 16 bases. Germline CDR1 DFQATT, CDR2 SNEGSKA (reference sequence). This CDR3 region has 14 residues. CDR3 nucleotides: TGCAGTGCTCTCCGGGATGGCCGGGACAATGAGCAGTTCTTC. Translating gives CSALRDGRDNEQFF.

The J gene is TRBJ2-3, the V gene TRBV24-1, with D uncertain. The V end was cut by 3 bases, the J end by 7 bases, with 4 bases between. The CDR3 has 11 residues. CDR1 and CDR2 from the germline V gene are KGHDR and SFDVKD. The DNA for the CDR3 is TGTGCCACCAGTGATGCCCATACGCAGTATTTT. It encodes CATSDAHTQYF.

The rearrangement uses TRBV3-1 and TRBJ2-6; unclear D gene. Trimming removed 3 bases at V and 0 bases at J, with 6 bases between. This CDR3 has 15 residues. Germline-derived CDR1 and CDR2 are LGHDT and YNNKEL (reference sequence). The CDR3 bases are TGTGCCAGCAGCCATCTGAGCTCTGGGGCCAACGTCCTGACTTTC. Amino acid sequence: CASSHLSSGANVLTF.

This clonotype turned up a few times. The gene calls are TRBV29-1 and TRBJ2-3; 11 nucleotides align to TRBD1. The CDR3 has 15 residues. The germline V gene encodes CDR1 SQVTM and CDR2 ANQGSEA. CDR3 residues: CNLDRGHTSTDTQYF. The CDR3 DNA follows: TGCAACCTGGACAGGGGGCATACTAGCACAGATACGCAGTATTTT.

The gene calls are TRBV24-1 and TRBJ2-5; D remains unclear. The germline V gene has CDR1 KGHDR and CDR2 SFDVKD. Trimming took 4 bases from V and 5 from J, leaving 13 bases between them. There are 14 residues in the CDR3. The chain's CDR3 is CATSDRPFGETQYF. DNA of the CDR3: TGTGCCACCAGTGACCGACCCTTCGGGGAGACCCAGTACTTC.

This clonotype was picked up many times. The CDR3 loop reads CASSLLSSGIWETQYF. CDR3 sequence (DNA): TGTGCCAGCAGTTTGCTATCTAGCGGGATCTGGGAGACCCAGTACTTC. This rearrangement joins TRBV12-3 or TRBV12-4 to TRBJ2-5; TRBD2 agrees at 9 bases. There are 16 residues in the CDR3. V gave up 3 bases and J gave up 5 bases; unmatched junction bases: 10.

The V and J genes are TRBV29-1 and TRBJ1-1; no reliable D call. Germline values: CDR1 SQVTM, CDR2 ANQGSEA. This CDR3 is built from 13 residues. Trimming took 1 base from V and 1 from J, leaving 7 bases between them. In DNA form, the CDR3 reads TGCAGCGTTGAAGGTATCAGGAACACTGAAGCTTTCTTT. It yields the protein CSVEGIRNTEAFF.

This clonotype has only a few counts. The rearrangement joins TRBV27 to TRBJ2-4, with TRBD2 identical over 11 bases. Losses at the gene ends were 1 base for V and 1 base for J; bases not matched to a gene: 9. CDR3 length: 19 residues. The germline gives CDR1 MNHEY, CDR2 SMNVEV (reference sequence). DNA for the CDR3: TGTGCCAGCAGTTTATTAACTAGCGGGAGTCCCAGGGCCAAAAACATTCAGTACTTC. Translating gives CASSLLTSGSPRAKNIQYF.

This clonotype showed up just a few times. The V and J genes are TRBV18 and TRBJ2-1, with D perhaps TRBD2 (6 bases). The CDR3 runs to 13 residues. V lost 2 bases, J lost 6 bases, and 8 bases lay in between. CDR1 is KGHSH and CDR2 is LQKENI in the germline V gene. In DNA, the CDR3 is TGTGCCAGCTCACCAGGGACTCTCAATGAGCAGTTCTTC. It codes for CASSPGTLNEQFF.

The rearrangement joins TRBV5-8 to TRBJ1-2; maybe TRBD1 (6 bases). Germline V gives CDR1 SGHTS, CDR2 YDEGEE. Trimming pared 7 bases from V and 4 bases from J, leaving 11 bases between. The CDR3 runs 12 residues. The CDR3 spells CASLGQFYGYTF. The CDR3 region has the DNA TGTGCCAGCCTCGGACAGTTCTATGGCTACACCTTC.

This clonotype came up a few times. The chain combines TRBV12-5 with TRBJ2-1, with no clear D. The CDR3 runs 15 residues. The V gene's germline CDR1 is LGHNT and CDR2 FRNRAP. The ends were cut back, 1 base at V and 7 bases at J, with 14 bases in the middle. The CDR3 region has the DNA TGTGCTAGTGGTTTGGGCCAAGCATGGGGTAATGAGCAGTTCTTC. Protein sequence: CASGLGQAWGNEQFF. The full variable domain, with the rest looked up from reference TRBV12-5 and TRBJ2-1, is DARVTQTPRHKVTEMGQEVTMRCQPILGHNTVFWYRQTMMQGLELLAYFRNRAPLDDSGMPKDRFSAEMPDATLATLKIQPSEPRDSAVYFCASGLGQAWGNEQFFGPGTRLTVL.

This clonotype appeared a few times. V and J are TRBV7-6 and TRBJ2-3; no definite D call. Trimming cost V 3 bases and J 1 base, with 8 bases left between them. Germline V gene data show CDR1 as SGHVS and CDR2 as FNYEAQ. The CDR3 has 14 residues. CDR3 DNA: TGTGCCAGCAGCTTTTCGCCGGGCACAGATACGCAGTATTTT. Translation gives CASSFSPGTDTQYF. The variable domain in full, with the rest retrieved from reference TRBV7-6 and TRBJ2-3, is GAGVSQSPRYKVTKRGQDVALRCDPISGHVSLYWYRQALGQGPEFLTYFNYEAQQDKSGLPNDRFSAERPEGSISTLTIQRTEQRDSAMYRCASSFSPGTDTQYFGPGTRLTVL.

This clonotype occurred a few times. The chain uses TRBV15 and TRBJ2-5; D gene ambiguous. The length of the CDR3 is 16 residues. The V gene's germline CDR1 is LNHNV and CDR2 YYDKDF (reference sequence). Trimming took off 0 bases at V and 2 bases at J, with 13 bases between the two ends. The CDR3 protein is CATSRDLEMRQETQYF. DNA of the CDR3: TGTGCCACCAGCAGAGATCTGGAGATGCGGCAAGAGACCCAGTACTTC.

The J gene is TRBJ2-3, the V gene TRBV7-2; D is unresolved. The CDR3 runs to 15 residues. Trimming shortened V by 1 base and J by 4 bases, and 12 bases separated the two germline ends. CDR1 is SGHTA, CDR2 FQGNSA, per germline. The CDR3 nucleotides are TGTGCCAGCAGCTTAGTGTTTAGTCTCGCAGATACGCAGTATTTT. Encoded protein: CASSLVFSLADTQYF. Full variable domain (remainder filled in from reference TRBV7-2 and TRBJ2-3): GAGVSQSPSNKVTEKGKDVELRCDPISGHTALYWYRQSLGQGLEFLIYFQGNSAPDKSGLPSDRFSAERTGGSVSTLTIQRTQQEDSAVYLCASSLVFSLADTQYFGPGTRLTVL.

There are many counts of this clonotype. The rearrangement uses TRBV6-1 and TRBJ1-4; 7 bases match TRBD1. This CDR3 is built from 15 residues. CDR1 is MNHNS, CDR2 SASEGT, per germline. Losses at the gene ends were 5 bases for V and 0 bases for J; bases not matched to a gene: 3. The CDR3 reads CASSRTGATNEKLFF. CDR3 coding DNA: TGTGCCAGCAGTCGAACAGGGGCAACTAATGAAAAACTGTTTTTT.

The rearrangement joins TRBV18 to TRBJ2-1; TRBD1 or TRBD2 may be the D gene (5 bases each). This CDR3 has 13 residues. Trimming took 1 base from V and 9 from J, leaving 10 bases between them. Germline CDR1 reads KGHSH; CDR2 reads LQKENI. As DNA, the CDR3 is TGTGCCAGCTCACCACTTGGGACCAGTGAGCAGTTCTTC. As protein: CASSPLGTSEQFF.

This chain links TRBV6-1 with TRBJ2-5; D may be TRBD2 (6 bases). CDR1 is MNHNS and CDR2 is SASEGT in the germline V gene. The CDR3 consists of 14 residues. Between the trimmed V and J ends, which lost 11 bases and 5 bases, there was a span of 21 bases. The CDR3 nucleotides are TGTGCCTCAGGGATAACGGGAGTGTGGGAGACCCAGTACTTC. Its protein product is CASGITGVWETQYF.

This clonotype occurred many times. The rearrangement joins TRBV28 to TRBJ2-3; 7 bases fit TRBD2. Germline V gene lookup returns CDR1 MDHEN and CDR2 SYDVKM. The junction had 10 bases not matched to a gene; V was cut back by 2 bases and J by 2 bases. The CDR3 has 17 amino acids. CDR3 bases: TGTGCCAGCAGTTTAGTGGGGTCTAGCGGAAACACAGATACGCAGTATTTT. Its translation is CASSLVGSSGNTDTQYF.

Many counts were recorded for this clonotype. This chain links TRBV12-3 or TRBV12-4 with TRBJ1-2, with D unclear. Trimming took 7 bases from V and 3 from J, leaving 12 bases between them. This CDR3 contains 13 residues. DNA for the CDR3: TGTGCCAGCACCTACTCGGTCGACTATGGCTACACCTTC. It translates to CASTYSVDYGYTF.